This T cell receptor (beta chain) was recorded in a study of T cell repertoires in cytomegalovirus infection. Looking at the study overall: An indication of both CMV infection and matching HLA type came from public TCR beta signatures. Study results and limitations: There were carriers of CMV plus the relevant HLA, and cumulative public TCR beta family frequency identified them.

A single record per CDR3 protein comes from TCRdb applying MiXCR to the reads. The table includes roughly 230,000 distinct CDR3 sequences, approximately 24% detected once. In this sample, this clonotype turned up once. The antigen is unknown. V dropped 7 bases and J dropped 4; count of bases not matched to a gene: 5. CDR1 LNHDA and CDR2 SQIVND come from the germline V gene (reference sequence). The CDR3 runs to 14 residues. This TCR was sampled from a human donor in good health (CMV status not recorded). Some clones in this sample may be carry-over from other donors' samples. The sequenced sample was CD8+ T cells from PBMCs. The V and J genes are TRBV19 and TRBJ2-1, with 9 bases aligning to TRBD1. The CDR3 nucleotides are TGTGCCAGTAAGGACAGGGGTATTTACAATGAGCAGTTCTTC. Protein: CASKDRGIYNEQFF.